This T cell receptor (beta chain) was profiled in a study of OX40 agonist ivuxolimab in advanced cancers. Points from the study as a whole: Antigen targets of the expanded peripheral T cells went undetermined.

Sequencing used immunoSEQ multiplex PCR; TCRdb keeps in-frame clones, though not all of them. The repertoire consists of about 72,000 clones, with 75% to 90% occurring once and the leading ten covering more than 0.8%. Notes on this clone: Its antigen remains unidentified.

This CDR3 has 15 amino acids. In germline, CDR1 is MDHEN, CDR2 SYDVKM. With 6 bases clipped from V and 5 bases from J, the junction kept 8 bases outside the gene matches. The V gene is TRBV28, the J gene TRBJ2-5, with 11 bases matching TRBD1. The material sequenced was CD4+ or CD8+ T cells sorted from blood, taken in a trial of the OX40 agonist ivuxolimab. The TCR originated in an adult with an advanced solid tumor such as melanoma, head and neck, liver or kidney cancer. The CDR3 loop is CASRTGTGGGETQYF. The CDR3 bases are TGTGCCAGCAGAACCGGGACAGGGGGTGGCGAGACCCAGTACTTC.